A selection of T cell receptor beta chains follows, all from one sample in a study of blood T cell repertoires in COVID-19. Here immunoSEQ multiplex PCR was the method, and the copy in TCRdb shows in-frame clones only, minus some. The data hold tens of thousands of clones, with approximately 88% observed a single time. The specimen was peripheral blood. The receptors derive from a man aged 45 to 65 with active COVID-19. Both conserved end residues are trimmed from each CDR3. Each record gives: CDR3 protein, V gene, J gene.

CDR3: ASSMGDRGSSSPLH
V: TRBV19
J: TRBJ1-6

CDR3: AISVWGGYGYT
V: TRBV10-3
J: TRBJ1-2

CDR3: SASRGTLSVLT
V: TRBV20-1
J: TRBJ2-6

CDR3: ASGSRQELTTNEKLF
V: TRBV25-1
J: TRBJ1-4

CDR3: ASTHSGVSPLH
V: TRBV12-3/TRBV12-4
J: TRBJ1-6

CDR3: AWSVLKGSKGYNEQF
V: TRBV30
J: TRBJ2-1

CDR3: ASSARDRSIPYEQY
V: TRBV5-1
J: TRBJ2-7

CDR3: ASSLDSGPSEQY
V: TRBV7-2
J: TRBJ2-7

CDR3: ASSQGIAYEQY
V: TRBV12-3/TRBV12-4
J: TRBJ2-7

CDR3: ASSSPTGVNYGYT
V: TRBV5-4
J: TRBJ1-2

CDR3: ASSPLAQETQY
V: TRBV7-9
J: TRBJ2-5

CDR3: ASRDAGGELF
V: TRBV2
J: TRBJ2-2

CDR3: ASSPSQGSKQPQH
V: TRBV18
J: TRBJ1-5

CDR3: ASSLDTGRGWDEQY
V: TRBV5-4
J: TRBJ2-7